Given below is one T cell receptor beta chain in context. CDR3 length: 15 amino acids. The V gene's germline CDR1 is LNHDA and CDR2 SQIVND (reference sequence). Deletions cut 6 bases from V and 0 bases from J, with 11 bases between. The data are from a study of blood T cell repertoires in COVID-19. Adults between about 18 and 95 years of age took part from more than 20 US areas. The study assigned cohorts using participant-reported clinical history. In the 2 weeks before study entry, exposed participants met a COVID-19 case, which was PCR-confirmed or clinician-diagnosed. The authors' processing: Nucleated cell number was recorded as an estimate derived from reference gene primer amplification. Here immunoSEQ multiplex PCR was the method, and the copy in TCRdb shows in-frame clones only, minus some. V and J calls and clone size are those listed in that table; D and trimming were worked out from the DNA. The sample consists of hundreds of thousands of clones, just under 90% of them appearing once.

The clonotype originates from a man between 50 and 59 years old who had been exposed to COVID-19. Specimen: PBMCs or T cells enriched from blood (not recorded which). The chain employs TRBV19 and TRBJ2-2; weak D call: TRBD1 (7 bases). Here the CDR3 DNA reads TGTGCCAGTAGGGGGGGACAGCCGAACACCGGGGAGCTGTTTTTT. Translating it yields CASRGGQPNTGELFF.